This is a list of T cell receptor beta chains from one sample in a study of T cell changes during pregnancy in multiple sclerosis. Only in-frame clones appear in the TCRdb table, and some are missing; sequencing was by immunoSEQ multiplex PCR. This repertoire shows under 90,000 clones, approximately 95% found once; its top ten account for 0.8% to 1%. The sample in question was peripheral blood, obtained in the second trimester of pregnancy. The source is a female donor in good health, enrolled as a control in a pregnancy study. Each CDR3 is given with its conserved first and last residue. D genes are given only for firm matches. The size entry is marked missing in some rows and otherwise reads once, few, many or a size class.

J gene: TRBJ1-2
D gene: -
V gene: TRBV9
clone size: -
CDR3 DNA: TGTGCCAGCAGCGCCCGGGCGGGCGCTGACTATGGCTACACCTTC
CDR3 protein: CASSARAGADYGYTF

J gene: TRBJ2-7
D gene: TRBD2
V gene: TRBV6-1
clone size: -
CDR3 DNA: TGTGCCAGCAGTGTGGGGACTAGCGGATACTTC
CDR3 protein: CASSVGTSGYF

J gene: TRBJ2-7
D gene: TRBD2
V gene: TRBV28
clone size: -
CDR3 DNA: TGTGCCACCTCAGTGGCTAGCGGGTCTCACGAGCAGTACTTC
CDR3 protein: CATSVASGSHEQYF

J gene: TRBJ1-5
D gene: -
V gene: TRBV2
clone size: -
CDR3 DNA: TGTGCCAGCAGTGAAGGGCGACAGAATAGCCAGCCCCAGCATTTT
CDR3 protein: CASSEGRQNSQPQHF

J gene: TRBJ2-7
D gene: TRBD2
V gene: TRBV6-8
clone size: -
CDR3 DNA: TGTGCCAGCAGTTCCGCGAAGCGGGAGGGGGGCGAGCAGTACTTC
CDR3 protein: CASSSAKREGGEQYF

J gene: TRBJ1-5
D gene: TRBD1
V gene: TRBV28
clone size: -
CDR3 DNA: TGTGCCATCCGGAAAGGGGGACAGCCCCGCAATCAGCCCCAGCATTTT
CDR3 protein: CAIRKGGQPRNQPQHF

J gene: TRBJ1-2
D gene: TRBD1
V gene: TRBV5-1
clone size: -
CDR3 DNA: TGCGCCAGCAGCCTATACCGGGACAGGGGGCCGGCCTATGGCTACACCTTC
CDR3 protein: CASSLYRDRGPAYGYTF

J gene: TRBJ2-1
D gene: TRBD1
V gene: TRBV27
clone size: -
CDR3 DNA: TGTGCCAGCATCTCATACCGGGACAGGTGGTTCTTC
CDR3 protein: CASISYRDRWFF

J gene: TRBJ2-5
D gene: TRBD2
V gene: TRBV4-1
clone size: -
CDR3 DNA: TGCGCCAGCAGCCAAGTCCTAGCGGGTCGACAAGAGACCCAGTACTTC
CDR3 protein: CASSQVLAGRQETQYF

J gene: TRBJ1-4
D gene: -
V gene: TRBV5-1
clone size: -
CDR3 DNA: TGCGCCAGCAGCTTGGTACCAGTAACTAATGAAAAACTGTTTTTT
CDR3 protein: CASSLVPVTNEKLFF

J gene: TRBJ2-1
D gene: TRBD2
V gene: TRBV13
clone size: -
CDR3 DNA: TGTGCCAGCAGCCCCCGGACTAGCAGGACCTACAATGAGCAGTTCTTC
CDR3 protein: CASSPRTSRTYNEQFF

J gene: TRBJ2-3
D gene: -
V gene: TRBV5-6
clone size: -
CDR3 DNA: TGTGCCAGCAGCTCATCCAGGGGGAGGACAGATACGCAGTATTTT
CDR3 protein: CASSSSRGRTDTQYF

J gene: TRBJ2-7
D gene: -
V gene: TRBV18
clone size: -
CDR3 DNA: TGTGCCAGCTCATCACCCAGAGTTGGGCGCGAGCAGTACTTC
CDR3 protein: CASSSPRVGREQYF

J gene: TRBJ2-3
D gene: -
V gene: TRBV7-9
clone size: -
CDR3 DNA: TGTGCCAGCAGCGTAGGATTAGGAGCAGATACGCAGTATTTT
CDR3 protein: CASSVGLGADTQYF

J gene: TRBJ2-2
D gene: -
V gene: TRBV7-9
clone size: -
CDR3 DNA: TGTGCCAGCAGCCCGGAGGTAGTTACAGGGGAGCTGTTTTTT
CDR3 protein: CASSPEVVTGELFF

J gene: TRBJ2-1
D gene: TRBD2
V gene: TRBV5-6
clone size: -
CDR3 DNA: TGTGCCAGCAGCTTGTCGCGGGCTAGCGGGGGGGATGAGCAGTTCTTC
CDR3 protein: CASSLSRASGGDEQFF

J gene: TRBJ2-7
D gene: -
V gene: TRBV6-5
clone size: -
CDR3 DNA: TGTGCCAGCAGTTACGTTCCCTTTGCGGGGAACTACGAGCAGTACTTC
CDR3 protein: CASSYVPFAGNYEQYF

J gene: TRBJ1-2
D gene: -
V gene: TRBV6-5
clone size: -
CDR3 DNA: TGTGCCTGCCGGGGGTACGGCTACACCTTC
CDR3 protein: CACRGYGYTF

J gene: TRBJ2-5
D gene: -
V gene: TRBV7-7
clone size: -
CDR3 DNA: TGTGCCAGCAGCGGGTTGAGGGCCGGGAAAGAGACCCAGTACTTC
CDR3 protein: CASSGLRAGKETQYF

J gene: TRBJ2-7
D gene: -
V gene: TRBV7-8
clone size: -
CDR3 DNA: TGTGCCAGCAGCCGCGGGGAGCGGACGAGCTCCTACGAGCAGTACTTC
CDR3 protein: CASSRGERTSSYEQYF

J gene: TRBJ2-7
D gene: TRBD1
V gene: TRBV5-5
clone size: -
CDR3 DNA: TGTGCCAGCAGCTCGGACAGGGCGGACTACGAGCAGTACTTC
CDR3 protein: CASSSDRADYEQYF

J gene: TRBJ1-1
D gene: TRBD1
V gene: TRBV18
clone size: -
CDR3 DNA: TGTGCCAGCTCACCGTGGACCGGGACAGGGTTCGCCACTGAAGCTTTCTTT
CDR3 protein: CASSPWTGTGFATEAFF

J gene: TRBJ2-2
D gene: TRBD1
V gene: TRBV2
clone size: -
CDR3 DNA: TGTGCCAGCTGGGACAGCGCGAACACCGGGGAGCTGTTTTTT
CDR3 protein: CASWDSANTGELFF

J gene: TRBJ1-3
D gene: TRBD1
V gene: TRBV18
clone size: -
CDR3 DNA: TGTGCCAGCTCACCCCAGGGACAGCTCTACTCTGGAAACACCATATATTTT
CDR3 protein: CASSPQGQLYSGNTIYF

J gene: TRBJ2-7
D gene: -
V gene: TRBV4-1
clone size: -
CDR3 DNA: TGCGCCAGCAGTCAAATCACATCCTACGAGCAGTACTTC
CDR3 protein: CASSQITSYEQYF

J gene: TRBJ2-7
D gene: TRBD2
V gene: TRBV4-2
clone size: few
CDR3 DNA: TGTGCCAGCAGCCAACAGCGGGGGAGCTCCTACGAGCAGTACTTC
CDR3 protein: CASSQQRGSSYEQYF

J gene: TRBJ2-5
D gene: TRBD1
V gene: TRBV10-3
clone size: -
CDR3 DNA: TGTGCCATTAAACCGGGACAGCAAGAGACCCAGTACTTC
CDR3 protein: CAIKPGQQETQYF

J gene: TRBJ1-1
D gene: -
V gene: TRBV25-1
clone size: -
CDR3 DNA: TGTGCCAGCAGTGCCAGTTGGGACATATTTAACACTGAAGCTTTCTTT
CDR3 protein: CASSASWDIFNTEAFF

J gene: TRBJ2-1
D gene: -
V gene: TRBV27
clone size: -
CDR3 DNA: TGTGCCAGCAGTTTATCGGGTGGACACGGAGGGGATGAGCAGTTCTTC
CDR3 protein: CASSLSGGHGGDEQFF

J gene: TRBJ2-7
D gene: -
V gene: TRBV28
clone size: -
CDR3 DNA: TGTGCCAGCAGTTTAACAAGCGACGGCTACGAGCAGTACTTC
CDR3 protein: CASSLTSDGYEQYF

J gene: TRBJ1-2
D gene: TRBD1
V gene: TRBV29-1
clone size: -
CDR3 DNA: TGCAGCGTCACCGGGACAGGGGATTATGGCTACACCTTC
CDR3 protein: CSVTGTGDYGYTF

J gene: TRBJ2-7
D gene: TRBD2
V gene: TRBV10-3
clone size: -
CDR3 DNA: TGTGCCATCAGTTCTAGCGGGAGCTCCTACGAGCAGTACTTC
CDR3 protein: CAISSSGSSYEQYF

J gene: TRBJ2-1
D gene: -
V gene: TRBV6-5
clone size: -
CDR3 DNA: TGTGCCAGCAGTTCCGGAGGACTGGATTACAATGAGCAGTTCTTC
CDR3 protein: CASSSGGLDYNEQFF

J gene: TRBJ2-1
D gene: -
V gene: TRBV27
clone size: -
CDR3 DNA: TGTGCCAGCAGCCCAAGGGAGGCCTGGGATGAGCAGTTCTTC
CDR3 protein: CASSPREAWDEQFF

J gene: TRBJ2-1
D gene: -
V gene: TRBV27
clone size: -
CDR3 DNA: TGTGCCAGCAGTTTTGGCGGGGGCGCCTACAATGAGCAGTTCTTC
CDR3 protein: CASSFGGGAYNEQFF

J gene: TRBJ2-7
D gene: TRBD2
V gene: TRBV5-1
clone size: -
CDR3 DNA: TGCGCCAGCAGCATAGCGGGAGAAAAGTACGAGCAGTACTTC
CDR3 protein: CASSIAGEKYEQYF

J gene: TRBJ1-4
D gene: -
V gene: TRBV19
clone size: -
CDR3 DNA: TGTGCCAGTAGGGGGATTCACGCGGGCGAAAAACTGTTTTTT
CDR3 protein: CASRGIHAGEKLFF

J gene: TRBJ2-5
D gene: -
V gene: TRBV7-9
clone size: -
CDR3 DNA: TGTGCCAGCGAGGGAGGGGGAAACCAAGAGACCCAGTACTTC
CDR3 protein: CASEGGGNQETQYF

J gene: TRBJ1-6
D gene: -
V gene: TRBV2
clone size: once
CDR3 DNA: TGTGCCAGCAGTGAAAGATGGGCGTCACCCCTCCACTTT
CDR3 protein: CASSERWASPLHF

J gene: TRBJ1-3
D gene: TRBD1
V gene: TRBV6-6
clone size: -
CDR3 DNA: TGTGCCAGCAGGTCGACAGGGTCTGGAAACACCATATATTTT
CDR3 protein: CASRSTGSGNTIYF

J gene: TRBJ2-7
D gene: TRBD1
V gene: TRBV9
clone size: once
CDR3 DNA: TGTGCCAGCAGCGCAAATCCGGGACAGGGTTATTTCGAGCAGTACTTC
CDR3 protein: CASSANPGQGYFEQYF

J gene: TRBJ1-3
D gene: -
V gene: TRBV5-1
clone size: -
CDR3 DNA: TGCGCCAGCAGTACGACGATGACGGGGGACGGAAACACCATATATTTT
CDR3 protein: CASSTTMTGDGNTIYF

J gene: TRBJ1-5
D gene: -
V gene: TRBV19
clone size: -
CDR3 DNA: TGTGCCAGTAGTATTAAGGGGTTTGGGCAGCCCCAGCATTTT
CDR3 protein: CASSIKGFGQPQHF

J gene: TRBJ1-5
D gene: TRBD1
V gene: TRBV5-6
clone size: -
CDR3 DNA: TGTGCCAGCAGCTCAGGGGGTCAGCCCCAGCATTTT
CDR3 protein: CASSSGGQPQHF

J gene: TRBJ2-1
D gene: -
V gene: TRBV5-6
clone size: once
CDR3 DNA: TGTGCCAGCAGATTTACCGGGACCTACAATGAGCAGTTCTTC
CDR3 protein: CASRFTGTYNEQFF